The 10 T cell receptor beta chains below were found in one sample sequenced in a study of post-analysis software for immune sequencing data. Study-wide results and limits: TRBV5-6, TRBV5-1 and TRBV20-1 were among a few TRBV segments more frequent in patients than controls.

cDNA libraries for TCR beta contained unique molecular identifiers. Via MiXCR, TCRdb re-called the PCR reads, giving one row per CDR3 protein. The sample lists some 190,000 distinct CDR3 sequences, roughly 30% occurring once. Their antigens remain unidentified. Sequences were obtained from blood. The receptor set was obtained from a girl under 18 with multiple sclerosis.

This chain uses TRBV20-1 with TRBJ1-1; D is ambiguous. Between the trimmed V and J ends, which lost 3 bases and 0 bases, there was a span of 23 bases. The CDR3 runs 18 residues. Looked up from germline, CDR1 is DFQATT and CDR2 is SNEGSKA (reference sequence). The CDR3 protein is CSARVDSGVKTLNTEAFF. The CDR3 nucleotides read TGCAGTGCTAGGGTTGATTCGGGAGTCAAGACATTGAACACTGAAGCTTTCTTT.

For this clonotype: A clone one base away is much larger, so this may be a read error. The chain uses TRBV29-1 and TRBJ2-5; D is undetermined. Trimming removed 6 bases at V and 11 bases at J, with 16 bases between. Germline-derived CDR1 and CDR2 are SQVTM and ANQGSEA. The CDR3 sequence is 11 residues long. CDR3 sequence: CSVGPNNEQYF. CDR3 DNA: TGCAGCGTAGGACCCAACAATGAGCAGTACTTC.

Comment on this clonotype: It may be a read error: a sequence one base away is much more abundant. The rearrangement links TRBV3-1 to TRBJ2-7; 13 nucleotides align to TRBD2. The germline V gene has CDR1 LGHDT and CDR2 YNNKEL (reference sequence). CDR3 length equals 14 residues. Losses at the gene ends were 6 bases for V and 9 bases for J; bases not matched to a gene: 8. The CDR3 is CASSSGTSGIGQYF. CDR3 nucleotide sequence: TGTGCCAGCAGTTCCGGGACTAGCGGGATCGGGCAGTACTTC.

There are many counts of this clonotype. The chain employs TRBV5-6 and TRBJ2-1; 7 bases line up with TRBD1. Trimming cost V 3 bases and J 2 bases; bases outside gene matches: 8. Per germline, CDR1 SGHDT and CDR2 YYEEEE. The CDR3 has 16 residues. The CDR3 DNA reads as TGTGCCAGCAGCTCCGGGACAGCTGGACCCTACAATGAGCAGTTCTTC. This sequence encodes CASSSGTAGPYNEQFF. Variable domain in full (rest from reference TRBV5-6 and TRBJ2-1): DAGVTQSPTHLIKTRGQQVTLRCSPKSGHDTVSWYQQALGQGPQFIFQYYEEEERQRGNFPDRFSGHQFPNYSSELNVNALLLGDSALYLCASSSGTAGPYNEQFFGPGTRLTVL.

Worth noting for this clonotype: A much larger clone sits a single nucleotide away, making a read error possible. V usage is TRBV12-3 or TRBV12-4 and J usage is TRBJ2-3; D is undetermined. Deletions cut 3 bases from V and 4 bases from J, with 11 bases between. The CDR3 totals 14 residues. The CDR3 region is CASSFWVVADTQYF. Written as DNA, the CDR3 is TGTGCCAGCAGTTTTTGGGTGGTGGCAGATACGCAGTATTTT.

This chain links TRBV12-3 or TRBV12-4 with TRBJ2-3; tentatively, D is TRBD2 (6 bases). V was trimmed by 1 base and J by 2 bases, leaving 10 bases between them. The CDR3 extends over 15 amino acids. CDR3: CASSLGGGNTDTQYF. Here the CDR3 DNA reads TGTGCCAGCAGTTTAGGCGGCGGGAACACAGATACGCAGTATTTT.

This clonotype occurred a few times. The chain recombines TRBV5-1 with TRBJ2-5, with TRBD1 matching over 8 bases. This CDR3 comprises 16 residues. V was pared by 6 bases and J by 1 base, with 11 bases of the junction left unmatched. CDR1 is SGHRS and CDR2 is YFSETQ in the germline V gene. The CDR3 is CASTRQGTPSQETQYF. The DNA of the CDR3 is TGCGCCAGCACTCGACAGGGGACCCCCTCCCAAGAGACCCAGTACTTC. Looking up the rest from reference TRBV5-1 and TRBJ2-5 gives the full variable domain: KAGVTQTPRYLIKTRGQQVTLSCSPISGHRSVSWYQQTPGQGLQFLFEYFSETQRNKGNFPGRFSGRQFSNSRSEMNVSTLELGDSALYLCASTRQGTPSQETQYFGPGTRLLVL.

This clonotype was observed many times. The CDR3 coding sequence is TGCAGCGTTGAAAAGGCCCTAGGTTCTGGCTACACCTTC. This gives the protein CSVEKALGSGYTF. This chain uses TRBV29-1 with TRBJ1-2, with D unresolved. With 2 bases removed from V and 7 bases from J, the gap between germline ends came to 14 bases. The CDR3 runs 13 residues. Germline V gene lookup returns CDR1 SQVTM and CDR2 ANQGSEA.

CDR3: CASSSGTFTEAFF. In nucleotides, the CDR3 is TGTGCCAGCAGTTCCGGGACTTTCACTGAAGCTTTCTTT. The rearrangement uses TRBV6-5 and TRBJ1-1, with D possibly TRBD1 on 5 matching bases. The germline V gene encodes CDR1 MNHEY and CDR2 SVGAGI. V lost 4 bases and J 4 bases, leaving 10 bases between the germline ends. The CDR3 totals 13 residues.

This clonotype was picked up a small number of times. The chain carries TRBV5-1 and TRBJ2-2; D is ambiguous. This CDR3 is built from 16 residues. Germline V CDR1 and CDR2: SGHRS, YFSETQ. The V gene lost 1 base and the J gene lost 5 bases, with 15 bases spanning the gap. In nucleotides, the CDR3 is TGCGCCAGCAGCTTGTTTTCCAGGACGACTACCGGGGAGCTGTTTTTT. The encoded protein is CASSLFSRTTTGELFF.